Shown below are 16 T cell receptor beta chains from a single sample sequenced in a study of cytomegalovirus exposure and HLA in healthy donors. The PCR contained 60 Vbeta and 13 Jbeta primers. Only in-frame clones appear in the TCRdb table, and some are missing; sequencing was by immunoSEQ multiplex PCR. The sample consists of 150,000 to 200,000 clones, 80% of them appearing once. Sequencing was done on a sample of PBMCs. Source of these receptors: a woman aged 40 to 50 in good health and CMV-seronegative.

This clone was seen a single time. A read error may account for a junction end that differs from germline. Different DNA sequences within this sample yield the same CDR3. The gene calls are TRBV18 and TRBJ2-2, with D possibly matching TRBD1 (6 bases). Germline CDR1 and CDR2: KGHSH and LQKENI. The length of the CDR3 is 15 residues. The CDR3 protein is CASSLRGKETGELFF. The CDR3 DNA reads TGTGCCAGTTCACTCAGGGGAAAGGAGACCGGGGAGCTGTTTTTT.

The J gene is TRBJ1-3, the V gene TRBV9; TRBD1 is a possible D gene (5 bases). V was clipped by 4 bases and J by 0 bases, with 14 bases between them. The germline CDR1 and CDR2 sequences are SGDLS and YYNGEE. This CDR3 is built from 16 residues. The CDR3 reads CASSPPGGYSGNTIYF. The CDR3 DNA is TGTGCCAGCAGCCCCCCGGGGGGGTACTCTGGAAACACCATATATTTT.

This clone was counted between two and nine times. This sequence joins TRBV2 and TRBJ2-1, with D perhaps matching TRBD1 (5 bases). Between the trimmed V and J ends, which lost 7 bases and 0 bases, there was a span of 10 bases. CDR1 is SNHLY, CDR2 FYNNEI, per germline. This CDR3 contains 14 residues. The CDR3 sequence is CASKGIGSYNEQFF. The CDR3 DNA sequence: TGTGCCAGCAAGGGGATAGGCTCCTACAATGAGCAGTTCTTC.

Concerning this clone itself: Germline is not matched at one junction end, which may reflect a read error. CDR3 sequence reads: CAISGLRTALTGANGLTF. The DNA for the CDR3 is TGTGCCATCAGTGGGCTGAGGACGGCCCTCACTGGGGCCAACGGCCTGACTTTC. V usage is TRBV10-3 and J usage is TRBJ2-6, with D tentatively TRBD1 (5 bases). There are 18 residues in the CDR3. CDR1 ENHRY and CDR2 SYGVKD come from the germline V gene.

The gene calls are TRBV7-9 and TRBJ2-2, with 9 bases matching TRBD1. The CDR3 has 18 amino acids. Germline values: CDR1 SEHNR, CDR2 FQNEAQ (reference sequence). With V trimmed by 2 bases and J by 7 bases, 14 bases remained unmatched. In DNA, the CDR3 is TGTGCCAGCAGCTTATTCCCCGGGGACAGGGTCGGTGGCGGGGAGCTGTTTTTT. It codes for CASSLFPGDRVGGGELFF.

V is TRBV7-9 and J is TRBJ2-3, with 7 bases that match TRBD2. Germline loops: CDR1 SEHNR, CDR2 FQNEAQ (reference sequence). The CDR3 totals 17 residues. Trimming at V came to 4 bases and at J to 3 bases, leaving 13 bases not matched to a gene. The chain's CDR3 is CASSSPFGGGVTDTQYF. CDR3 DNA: TGTGCCAGCAGCTCCCCTTTCGGGGGAGGGGTAACAGATACGCAGTATTTT.

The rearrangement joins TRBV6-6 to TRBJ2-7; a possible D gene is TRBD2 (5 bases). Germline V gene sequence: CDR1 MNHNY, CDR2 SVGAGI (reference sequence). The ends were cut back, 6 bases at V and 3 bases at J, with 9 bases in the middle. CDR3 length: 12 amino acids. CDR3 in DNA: TGTGCCAGCAGCCGAACTAGCTACGAGCAGTACTTC. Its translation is CASSRTSYEQYF.

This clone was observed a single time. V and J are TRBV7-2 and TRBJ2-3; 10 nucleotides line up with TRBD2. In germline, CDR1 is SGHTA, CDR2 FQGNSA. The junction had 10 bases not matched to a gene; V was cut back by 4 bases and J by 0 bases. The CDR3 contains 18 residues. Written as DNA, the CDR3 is TGTGCCAGCAGCTCCCCCTCGCTAGCGGGGGCTAGCACAGATACGCAGTATTTT. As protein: CASSSPSLAGASTDTQYF.

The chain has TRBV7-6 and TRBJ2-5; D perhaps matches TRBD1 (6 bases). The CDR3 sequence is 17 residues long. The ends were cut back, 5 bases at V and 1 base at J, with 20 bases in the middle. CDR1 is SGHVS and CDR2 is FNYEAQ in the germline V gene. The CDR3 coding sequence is TGTGCCAGCAGCGCGAAAGACCACAGGGAGCCCCAAGAGACCCAGTACTTC. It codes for CASSAKDHREPQETQYF.

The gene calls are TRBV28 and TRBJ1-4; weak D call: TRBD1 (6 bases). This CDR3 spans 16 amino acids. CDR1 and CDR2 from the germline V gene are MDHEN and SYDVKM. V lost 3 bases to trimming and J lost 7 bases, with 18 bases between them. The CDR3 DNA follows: TGTGCCAGCAGTTTCGCTTTCTGGAGGGGGGGTGAAAAACTGTTTTTT. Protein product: CASSFAFWRGGEKLFF.

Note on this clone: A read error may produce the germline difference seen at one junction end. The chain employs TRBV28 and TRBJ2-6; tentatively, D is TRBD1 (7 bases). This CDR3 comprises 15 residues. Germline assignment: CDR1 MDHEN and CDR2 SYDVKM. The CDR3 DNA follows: TGTGCCAGCAGCGTACAGGGGACTGGGGCCAACGGCCTGACTTTC. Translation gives CASSVQGTGANGLTF. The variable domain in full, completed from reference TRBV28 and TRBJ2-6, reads DVKVTQSSRYLVKRTGEKVFLECVQDMDHENMFWYRQDPGLGLRLIYFSYDVKMKEKGDIPEGYSVSREKKERFSLILESASTNQTSMYLCASSVQGTGANGLTFGAGSRLTVL.

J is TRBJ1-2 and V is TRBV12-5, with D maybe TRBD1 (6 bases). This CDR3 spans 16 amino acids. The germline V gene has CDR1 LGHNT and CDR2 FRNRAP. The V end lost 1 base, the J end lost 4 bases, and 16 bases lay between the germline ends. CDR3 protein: CASGLDTGPLRYGYTF. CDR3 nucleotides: TGTGCTAGTGGTTTGGATACAGGGCCCCTACGCTATGGCTACACCTTC.

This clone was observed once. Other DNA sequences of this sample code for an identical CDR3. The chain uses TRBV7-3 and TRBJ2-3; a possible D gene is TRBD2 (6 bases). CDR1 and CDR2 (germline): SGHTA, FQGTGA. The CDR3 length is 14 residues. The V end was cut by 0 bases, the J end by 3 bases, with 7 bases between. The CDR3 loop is CASSLTGGTDTQYF. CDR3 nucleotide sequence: TGTGCCAGCAGCTTAACGGGGGGAACAGATACGCAGTATTTT. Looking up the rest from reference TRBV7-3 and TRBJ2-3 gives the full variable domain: GAGVSQTPSNKVTEKGKYVELRCDPISGHTALYWYRQSLGQGPEFLIYFQGTGAADDSGLPNDRFFAVRPEGSVSTLKIQRTERGDSAVYLCASSLTGGTDTQYFGPGTRLTVL.

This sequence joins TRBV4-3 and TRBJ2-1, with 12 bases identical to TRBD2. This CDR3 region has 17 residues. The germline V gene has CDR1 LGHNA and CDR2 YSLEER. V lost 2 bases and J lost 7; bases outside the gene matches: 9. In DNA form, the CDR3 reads TGCGCCAGCAGCCAACCGGGGCTAGCGGGAGGGATAAATGAGCAGTTCTTC. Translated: CASSQPGLAGGINEQFF.

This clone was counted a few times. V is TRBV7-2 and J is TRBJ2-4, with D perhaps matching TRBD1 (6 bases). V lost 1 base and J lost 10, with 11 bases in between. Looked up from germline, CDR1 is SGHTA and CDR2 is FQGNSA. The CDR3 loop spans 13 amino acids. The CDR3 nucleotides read TGTGCCAGCAGCTTAGTTAGGCAGGGGATTCAGTACTTC. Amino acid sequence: CASSLVRQGIQYF.

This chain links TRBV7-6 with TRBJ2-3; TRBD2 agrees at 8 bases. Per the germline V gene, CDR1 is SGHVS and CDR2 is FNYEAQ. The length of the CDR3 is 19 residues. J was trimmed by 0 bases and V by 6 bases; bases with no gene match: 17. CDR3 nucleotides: TGTGCCAGCAGTACCGGGACTAGTTTTGGGCCTTCTAGCACAGATACGCAGTATTTT. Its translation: CASSTGTSFGPSSTDTQYF.